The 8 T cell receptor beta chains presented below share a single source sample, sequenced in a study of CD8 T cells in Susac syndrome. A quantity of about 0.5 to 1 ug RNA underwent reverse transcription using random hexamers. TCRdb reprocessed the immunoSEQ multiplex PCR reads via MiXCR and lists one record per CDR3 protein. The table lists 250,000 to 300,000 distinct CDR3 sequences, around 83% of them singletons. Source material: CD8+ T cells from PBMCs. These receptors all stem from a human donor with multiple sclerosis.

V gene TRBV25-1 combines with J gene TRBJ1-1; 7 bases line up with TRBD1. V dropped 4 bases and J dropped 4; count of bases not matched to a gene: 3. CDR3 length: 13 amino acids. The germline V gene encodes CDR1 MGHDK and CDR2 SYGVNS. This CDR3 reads CASSVSGGTEAFF. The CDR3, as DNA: TGTGCCAGCAGTGTCTCAGGGGGCACTGAAGCTTTCTTT.

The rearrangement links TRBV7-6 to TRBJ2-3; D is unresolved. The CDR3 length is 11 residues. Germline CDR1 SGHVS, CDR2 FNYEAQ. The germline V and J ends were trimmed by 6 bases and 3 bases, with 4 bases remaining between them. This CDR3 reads CASRLTDTQYF. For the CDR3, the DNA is TGTGCCAGCAGGTTGACAGATACGCAGTATTTT.

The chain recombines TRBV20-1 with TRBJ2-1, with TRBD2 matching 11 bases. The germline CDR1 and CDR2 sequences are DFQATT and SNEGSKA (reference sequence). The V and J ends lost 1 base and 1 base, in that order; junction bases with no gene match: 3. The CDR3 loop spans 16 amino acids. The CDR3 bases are TGCAGTGCTAGAGGACTAGCGGGAACTTCCTACAATGAGCAGTTCTTC. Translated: CSARGLAGTSYNEQFF.

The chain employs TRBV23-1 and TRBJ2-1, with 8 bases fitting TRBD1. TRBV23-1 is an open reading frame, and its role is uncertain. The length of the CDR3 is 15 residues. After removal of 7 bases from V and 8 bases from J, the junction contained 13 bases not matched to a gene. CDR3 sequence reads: CASILVDRDSDEQFF. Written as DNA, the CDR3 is TGCGCCAGCATCCTAGTGGACAGGGATTCGGATGAGCAGTTCTTC.

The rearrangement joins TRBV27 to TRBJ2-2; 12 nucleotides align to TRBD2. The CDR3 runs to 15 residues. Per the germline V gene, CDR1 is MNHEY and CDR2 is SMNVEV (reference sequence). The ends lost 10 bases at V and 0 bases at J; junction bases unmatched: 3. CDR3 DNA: TGTGCCACTGGACTAGCGGGACCGAACACCGGGGAGCTGTTTTTT. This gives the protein CATGLAGPNTGELFF.

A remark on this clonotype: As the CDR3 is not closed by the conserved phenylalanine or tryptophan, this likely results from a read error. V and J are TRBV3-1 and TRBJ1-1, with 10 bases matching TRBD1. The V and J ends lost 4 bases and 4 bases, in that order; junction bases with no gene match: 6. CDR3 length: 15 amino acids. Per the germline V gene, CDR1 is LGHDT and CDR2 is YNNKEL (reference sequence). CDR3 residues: CASSPRDRGGTEAFS. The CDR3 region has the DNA TGTGCCAGCAGCCCCCGGGACAGGGGAGGCACTGAAGCTTTCTCT.

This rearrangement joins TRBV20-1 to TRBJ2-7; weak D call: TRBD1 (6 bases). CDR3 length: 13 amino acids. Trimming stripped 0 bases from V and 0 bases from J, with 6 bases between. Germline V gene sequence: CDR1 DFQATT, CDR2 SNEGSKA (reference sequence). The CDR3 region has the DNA TGCAGTGCTAGAGAGGGGGCCTCCTACGAGCAGTACTTC. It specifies CSAREGASYEQYF.

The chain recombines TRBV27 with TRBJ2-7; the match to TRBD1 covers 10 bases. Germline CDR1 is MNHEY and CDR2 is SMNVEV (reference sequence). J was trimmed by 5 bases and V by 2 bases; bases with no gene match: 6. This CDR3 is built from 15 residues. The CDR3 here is CASSLLRDRGDEQYF. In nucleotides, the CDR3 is TGTGCCAGCAGTTTACTCCGGGACAGGGGAGACGAGCAGTACTTC.